The 4 T cell receptor beta chains listed next were all sequenced from one sample in a study of shared clonotypes between healthy human individuals (dated by TCRdb to the early 2020s). Libraries were constructed by the immunoSEQ multiplex PCR assay. TCRdb carries this immuneACCESS record with in-frame sequences only. Its versions omit some clonotypes, under half of them owing to an unresolved V gene in the studies checked, with the rest unexplained. In this sample the table shows under 1,100,000 clones, 78% of which occur a single time. Together, the top ten hold 0.5% to 0.65% of the sample. Material for sequencing was memory CD4+ T cells from PBMCs. Read against the paper, the sample's cell subset or site label means: CD45RA-negative fraction. Receptors originate from a man younger than 35 in good health. Some clones in this sample may be carry-over from other donors' samples.

This clone was detected only a few times. The chain employs TRBV18 and TRBJ1-4, with TRBD1 matching over 7 bases. Germline values: CDR1 KGHSH, CDR2 LQKENI. There are 18 residues in the CDR3. Losses at the gene ends were 3 bases for V and 4 bases for J; bases not matched to a gene: 14. CDR3 region: CASSPYPFSRDSNEKLFF. The DNA of the CDR3 is TGTGCCAGCTCACCCTATCCTTTCAGCCGGGACAGTAATGAAAAACTGTTTTTT.

A remark on this clone: The sample has other DNA sequences that encode this CDR3 too. The chain carries TRBV5-1 and TRBJ2-2; D perhaps matches TRBD1 (6 bases). Germline V gene lookup returns CDR1 SGHRS and CDR2 YFSETQ. The CDR3 is 16 residues long. The V gene lost 0 bases and the J gene lost 0 bases, with 9 bases spanning the gap. CDR3 residues: CASSLAGTTNTGELFF. The DNA of the CDR3 is TGCGCCAGCAGCTTGGCCGGGACAACGAACACCGGGGAGCTGTTTTTT.

The table lists this clone with many counts. The same CDR3 arises from other DNA sequences in this sample as well. In nucleotides, the CDR3 is TGTGCCAGCAGCCCAGGGGGCAGGGGGGGTCAGCCCCAGCATTTT. It codes for CASSPGGRGGQPQHF. This chain joins TRBV7-9 and TRBJ1-5; 8 nucleotides align to TRBD1. This CDR3 region has 15 residues. Germline V gives CDR1 SEHNR, CDR2 FQNEAQ (reference sequence). With 5 bases clipped from V and 6 bases from J, the junction kept 9 bases outside the gene matches.

J is TRBJ2-7 and V is TRBV15, with TRBD1 identical over 9 bases. The ends lost 5 bases at V and 3 bases at J; junction bases unmatched: 11. The CDR3 has 16 amino acids. Germline CDR1 reads LNHNV; CDR2 reads YYDKDF (reference sequence). The CDR3 nucleotides read TGTGCCACCAGCGGACGAACCGGGACAGGGTTCTACGAGCAGTACTTC. This translates into CATSGRTGTGFYEQYF. Full variable domain (missing parts from reference TRBV15 and TRBJ2-7): DAMVIQNPRYQVTQFGKPVTLSCSQTLNHNVMYWYQQKSSQAPKLLFHYYDKDFNNEADTPDNFQSRRPNTSFCFLDIRSPGLGDTAMYLCATSGRTGTGFYEQYFGPGTRLTVT.